The following is a TCR beta chain sequence with its context. Its specificity is unknown. One end of the junction varies from germline; a read error may be responsible. This specimen comes from a study of Graves' ophthalmopathy and Graves' hyperthyroidism. General study results and limits: Ophthalmopathy progression cases were predicted by the model with 55% to 71% sensitivity and 72% to 80% specificity.

The PBMCs used were ones drawn from over 9.5 ml of fresh peripheral blood. This CDR3 has 15 residues. Germline CDR1 SSHAT, CDR2 FNYEAQ (reference sequence). The authors amplified TCR beta CDR3 regions, and they did so from RNA transcripts for repertoire sequencing. HTBI primers were used in a first-round RT-PCR, which preceded a second-round multiplex PCR. One entry per CDR3 protein, called by TCRdb with MiXCR from the multiplex PCR reads. The data hold 230,000 or so distinct CDR3 sequences, with around 50% observed a single time. The TCR sequence derives from an adult man with Graves' ophthalmopathy. The specimen sequenced was peripheral blood. The chain combines TRBV7-7 with TRBJ2-7; 8 bases map to TRBD2. CDR3 DNA: TGTGCTAGCAGCTTTAAGGCGGGAGGCCAATACGAGCAGTACTTC. Translating gives CASSFKAGGQYEQYF.